This T cell receptor (beta chain) was documented in a study of blood T cell repertoires in COVID-19. Looking at the study overall: Material from acute and convalescent COVID-19 was sourced from the United States, Italy and Spain.

In the original analysis: Amplification of reference gene primers provided the estimated nucleated cell counts. Sequencing was performed with immunoSEQ multiplex PCR; in TCRdb, only in-frame clones are kept and a portion is missing. V and J calls and clone size are copied from that table; D and trimming were computed from the DNA. This sample yields 130,000 or so clones, of which under 85% are seen a single time; 1.6% belongs to the top ten. This clone turned up a few times. Germline assignment: CDR1 MNHNY and CDR2 SVGAGI (reference sequence). The trim removed 5 bases at V and 1 base at J, leaving 2 bases unmatched. The CDR3 has 15 residues.

Sequencing input: peripheral blood. The TCR comes from a human donor in a cohort sampled during active COVID-19. V is TRBV6-6 and J is TRBJ2-2; 9 bases line up with TRBD2. The CDR3 nucleotides read TGTGCCAGCAGTCCAGCGGGAGGGAACACCGGGGAGCTGTTTTTT. Its protein is CASSPAGGNTGELFF.